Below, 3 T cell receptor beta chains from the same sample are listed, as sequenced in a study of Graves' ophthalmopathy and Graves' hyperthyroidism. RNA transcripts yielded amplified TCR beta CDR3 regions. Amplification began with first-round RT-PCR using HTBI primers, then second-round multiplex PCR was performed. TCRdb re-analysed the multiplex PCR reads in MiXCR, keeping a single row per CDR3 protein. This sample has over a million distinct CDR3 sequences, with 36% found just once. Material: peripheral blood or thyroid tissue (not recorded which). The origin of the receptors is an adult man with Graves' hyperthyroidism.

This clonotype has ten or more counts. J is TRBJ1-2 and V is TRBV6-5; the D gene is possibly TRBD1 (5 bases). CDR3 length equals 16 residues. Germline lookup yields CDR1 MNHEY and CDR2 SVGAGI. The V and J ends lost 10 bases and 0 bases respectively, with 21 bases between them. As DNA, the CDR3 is TGTGCCACACAACCCTCCGGGACCGTGGCTAACTATGGCTACACCTTC. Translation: CATQPSGTVANYGYTF.

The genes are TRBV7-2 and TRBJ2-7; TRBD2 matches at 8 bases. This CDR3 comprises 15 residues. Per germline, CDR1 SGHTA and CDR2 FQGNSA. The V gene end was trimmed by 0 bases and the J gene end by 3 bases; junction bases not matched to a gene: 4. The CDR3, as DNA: TGTGCCAGCAGCTTAGCGTTGACTAGCGTCTACGAGCAGTACTTC. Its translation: CASSLALTSVYEQYF.

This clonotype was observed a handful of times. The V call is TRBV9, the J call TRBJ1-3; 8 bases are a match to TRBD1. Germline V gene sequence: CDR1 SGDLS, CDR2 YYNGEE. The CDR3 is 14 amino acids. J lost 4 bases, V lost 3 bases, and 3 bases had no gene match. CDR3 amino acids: CASSETGVGNTIYF. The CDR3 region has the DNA TGTGCCAGCAGCGAGACAGGGGTCGGAAACACCATATATTTT.